These 5 T cell receptor beta chains were sequenced from one sample in a study of CXCR3-negative and CXCR3-positive naive CD8 T cells. The libraries of TRB cDNA were constructed through 5' RACE using UMI labels. No DNA is given; TCRdb re-called the 5' RACE reads and lists each CDR3 protein once. The table gives tens of thousands of distinct CDR3 sequences; the top ten clones make up 1.6% of it. Sequenced: naive CXCR3- CD8+ T cells from blood. Subset here: CD45RO-CCR7+CD27+CD95- naive CD8+ T cells lacking CXCR3 (TNR3-). The receptors originated from a human donor in good health. Some clones in this sample may be carry-over from other donors' samples.

The rearrangement links TRBV20-1 to TRBJ1-5; no DNA is available, so the TRBD1 call from TCRdb remains unchecked. The CDR3 is 17 residues long. Germline V CDR1 and CDR2: DFQATT, SNEGSKA (reference sequence). CDR3 residues: CSARDEGEAYSNQPQHF.

This clonotype is classed as medium-sized by frequency. The chain employs TRBV6-1 and TRBJ2-3. Germline V gives CDR1 MNHNS, CDR2 SASEGT. The CDR3 has 13 residues. This CDR3 reads CASSTRTTDTQYF.

The chain uses TRBV28 and TRBJ2-5. Germline V gene data show CDR1 as MDHEN and CDR2 as SYDVKM. The length of the CDR3 is 12 residues. The CDR3 reads CASSFRMETQYF. Using reference TRBV28 and TRBJ2-5 for the parts outside the CDR3, the full variable domain is DVKVTQSSRYLVKRTGEKVFLECVQDMDHENMFWYRQDPGLGLRLIYFSYDVKMKEKGDIPEGYSVSREKKERFSLILESASTNQTSMYLCASSFRMETQYFGPGTRLLVL.

This chain links TRBV6-2 or TRBV6-3 with TRBJ2-1; the D call from TCRdb, TRBD1, cannot be confirmed without DNA. Germline assignment: CDR1 MNHEY and CDR2 SVGEGT. The CDR3 loop spans 17 amino acids. Here the CDR3 reads CASSYSTAAPGYNEQFF.

The V gene is TRBV7-6, the J gene TRBJ1-1; TCRdb gives TRBD1 as the D gene, but with no DNA this cannot be confirmed. Germline CDR1 and CDR2: SGHVS and FNYEAQ. The CDR3 contains 16 residues. This CDR3 is CASSLAPGGSNTEAFF.